The 27 T cell receptor beta chains below come from one sample, sequenced in a study of CD8 T cells in Susac syndrome. The authors reverse transcribed about 0.45 to 1 ug RNA with random hexamers. TCRdb processed the immunoSEQ multiplex PCR reads anew with MiXCR; each CDR3 protein has one entry. Of some 120,000 distinct CDR3 sequences detected, roughly 96% appear once; the ten largest clones hold approximately 0.12%. The material sequenced was CD4+ T cells from PBMCs. These receptors were obtained from a human donor in good health.

The V gene is TRBV28, the J gene TRBJ2-5; 10 bases fit TRBD2. In germline, CDR1 is MDHEN, CDR2 SYDVKM. V lost 4 bases to trimming and J lost 4 bases; unmatched junction nucleotides: 6. This CDR3 comprises 15 residues. Written as DNA, the CDR3 is TGTGCCAGCAGTTCCCTTAGCGGGAGGACAGAGACCCAGTACTTC. It is translated as CASSSLSGRTETQYF.

The chain couples TRBV10-2 to TRBJ1-5, with no clear D. Trimming removed 7 bases at V and 5 bases at J, with 9 bases between. Germline assignment: CDR1 WSHSY and CDR2 SAAADI. This CDR3 is 12 amino acids long. The CDR3 DNA sequence: TGCGCCAGCAAAGCAGGCGATCAGCCCCAGCATTTT. Translation gives CASKAGDQPQHF.

V usage is TRBV29-1 and J usage is TRBJ2-7; the D is unclear. The ends were cut back, 1 base at V and 9 bases at J, with 10 bases in the middle. CDR1 and CDR2 (germline): SQVTM, ANQGSEA. The CDR3 is 11 amino acids. CDR3 coding DNA: TGCAGCGTTGAAGGTTACGGCGTGCAGTACTTC. It yields the protein CSVEGYGVQYF.

The chain carries TRBV2 and TRBJ1-1; the D is unclear. Looked up from germline, CDR1 is SNHLY and CDR2 is FYNNEI. Trimming shortened V by 6 bases and J by 7 bases, and 9 bases separated the two germline ends. The length of the CDR3 is 11 residues. CDR3 DNA: TGTGCCAGCAGGGAGACTGGTGAAGCTTTCTTT. Translating gives CASRETGEAFF.

V is TRBV28 and J is TRBJ2-5, with TRBD1 matching over 7 bases. Germline V gene data show CDR1 as MDHEN and CDR2 as SYDVKM. CDR3 length: 15 amino acids. After removal of 8 bases from V and 2 bases from J, the junction contained 11 bases not matched to a gene. The CDR3 nucleotides are TGTGCCAGCCGACCGGGACAGTGGACTCAAGAGACCCAGTACTTC. Encoded protein: CASRPGQWTQETQYF.

The rearrangement joins TRBV6-5 to TRBJ2-5; tentatively, D is TRBD2 (6 bases). CDR3 length: 14 amino acids. V was pared by 7 bases and J by 1 base, with 13 bases between. Germline V gene data show CDR1 as MNHEY and CDR2 as SVGAGI. The CDR3 coding sequence is TGTGCCAGCACCATGGGAGGTTTCCAAGAGACCCAGTACTTC. Translated: CASTMGGFQETQYF.

The chain carries TRBV7-9 and TRBJ1-3, with TRBD1 identical over 9 bases. The CDR3 runs to 17 residues. The germline V gene encodes CDR1 SEHNR and CDR2 FQNEAQ (reference sequence). The ends lost 6 bases at V and 0 bases at J; junction bases unmatched: 9. CDR3 residues: CASSFSGTGTSGNTIYF. In nucleotides, the CDR3 is TGTGCCAGCAGTTTTTCCGGGACAGGGACCTCTGGAAACACCATATATTTT.

The chain carries TRBV9 and TRBJ2-6; D gene unclear. V gave up 3 bases and J gave up 4 bases, with 8 bases separating them. This CDR3 has 14 residues. Looked up from germline, CDR1 is SGDLS and CDR2 is YYNGEE. The CDR3 loop reads CASSEEVGANVLTF. Written as DNA, the CDR3 is TGTGCCAGCAGCGAAGAGGTCGGGGCCAACGTCCTGACTTTC.

This chain uses TRBV19 with TRBJ1-1, with D possibly matching TRBD1 (5 bases). V was shortened by 3 bases and J by 4 bases, with 9 bases between the two germline ends. This CDR3 spans 13 amino acids. CDR1 and CDR2 (germline): LNHDA, SQIVND (reference sequence). The CDR3: CASSMGGRTEAFF. CDR3 nucleotides: TGTGCCAGTAGTATGGGGGGTCGCACTGAAGCTTTCTTT.

This clonotype was picked up a small number of times. CDR3 region: CASSLSGTPDTQYF. CDR3 coding DNA: TGTGCCAGCAGTTTGTCCGGGACACCAGATACGCAGTATTTT. The chain joins TRBV28 to TRBJ2-3, with D maybe TRBD1 (6 bases). Trimming pared 3 bases from V and 4 bases from J, leaving 11 bases between. CDR3 length: 14 amino acids. Germline lookup yields CDR1 MDHEN and CDR2 SYDVKM.

The chain carries TRBV14 and TRBJ2-5; a weak D match, TRBD2 (5 bases). The CDR3 contains 12 residues. Between the trimmed V and J ends, which lost 4 bases and 9 bases, there was a span of 12 bases. Germline CDR1 SGHDN, CDR2 FVKESK. The CDR3 spells CASSLSVGAQYF. CDR3 in DNA: TGTGCCAGCAGCCTTAGCGTTGGGGCCCAGTACTTC.

This clonotype was counted once. V usage is TRBV25-1 and J usage is TRBJ2-7; D gene unclear. V was pared by 4 bases and J by 5 bases, with 12 bases between. Germline assignment: CDR1 MGHDK and CDR2 SYGVNS. CDR3 length: 13 residues. This CDR3 reads CASSGVGRNEQYF. The CDR3 nucleotides are TGTGCCAGCAGTGGGGTAGGGCGTAACGAGCAGTACTTC.

This chain links TRBV12-3 or TRBV12-4 with TRBJ2-1; 12 bases match TRBD2. The CDR3 is made up of 14 amino acids. With 7 bases clipped from V and 8 bases from J, the junction kept 6 bases outside the gene matches. CDR3 loop: CASTLTSGRDEQFF. The CDR3 DNA reads TGTGCCAGCACCTTGACTAGCGGGAGAGATGAGCAGTTCTTC.

The chain carries TRBV28 and TRBJ2-5; D may be TRBD1 (6 bases). The V gene lost 5 bases and the J gene lost 2 bases, with 12 bases spanning the gap. Germline lookup yields CDR1 MDHEN and CDR2 SYDVKM. This CDR3 has 14 amino acids. The CDR3 region is CASSPIRGQETQYF. CDR3 bases: TGTGCCAGCAGTCCTATAAGGGGGCAAGAGACCCAGTACTTC.

V and J are TRBV28 and TRBJ2-5; D possibly corresponds to TRBD1 (6 bases). The CDR3 covers 15 residues. Trimming removed 10 bases at V and 1 base at J, with 19 bases between. The germline CDR1 and CDR2 sequences are MDHEN and SYDVKM. CDR3 in DNA: TGTGCCACCCTAGGGACATACGTCTTCCAAGAGACCCAGTACTTC. Translating it yields CATLGTYVFQETQYF. The full variable domain, with the rest looked up from reference TRBV28 and TRBJ2-5, is DVKVTQSSRYLVKRTGEKVFLECVQDMDHENMFWYRQDPGLGLRLIYFSYDVKMKEKGDIPEGYSVSREKKERFSLILESASTNQTSMYLCATLGTYVFQETQYFGPGTRLLVL.

The V call is TRBV2, the J call TRBJ1-2, with 7 bases matching TRBD1. Germline CDR1 and CDR2: SNHLY and FYNNEI. The V and J ends lost 8 bases and 8 bases, in that order; junction bases with no gene match: 11. This CDR3 contains 13 residues. This CDR3 is CASLNAGGRGYTF. In DNA form, the CDR3 reads TGTGCCAGCCTCAATGCAGGGGGAAGGGGCTACACCTTC. Full variable domain (rest looked up from reference TRBV2 and TRBJ1-2): EPEVTQTPSHQVTQMGQEVILRCVPISNHLYFYWYRQILGQKVEFLVSFYNNEISEKSEIFDDQFSVERPDGSNFTLKIRSTKLEDSAMYFCASLNAGGRGYTFGSGTRLTVV.

The rearrangement joins TRBV6-6 to TRBJ2-1; TRBD2 is a possible D gene (6 bases). V lost 2 bases, J lost 3 bases, and 11 bases lay in between. This CDR3 has 15 amino acids. Per the germline V gene, CDR1 is MNHNY and CDR2 is SVGAGI (reference sequence). The CDR3 nucleotides are TGTGCCAGCAGTTACGCTACCGGGAGCTACAATGAGCAGTTCTTC. Translating it yields CASSYATGSYNEQFF.

The chain employs TRBV29-1 and TRBJ1-5, with a tentative D call TRBD1 (5 bases). Germline V gene data show CDR1 as SQVTM and CDR2 as ANQGSEA. The CDR3 totals 12 residues. V was trimmed by 6 bases and J by 5 bases, leaving 11 bases between them. For the CDR3, the DNA is TGCAGCGTCGGACAAGTTGATCAGCCCCAGCATTTT. Amino acid sequence: CSVGQVDQPQHF. Variable domain in full (rest from reference TRBV29-1 and TRBJ1-5): SAVISQKPSRDICQRGTSLTIQCQVDSQVTMMFWYRQQPGQSLTLIATANQGSEATYESGFVIDKFPISRPNLTFSTLTVSNMSPEDSSIYLCSVGQVDQPQHFGDGTRLSIL.

CDR3: CASSWAAGRGSDTQYF. CDR3 nucleotide sequence: TGTGCCAGCAGTTGGGCGGCGGGGAGAGGATCAGATACGCAGTATTTT. The rearrangement links TRBV28 to TRBJ2-3; D is possibly TRBD2 (6 bases). The CDR3 spans 16 residues. In germline, CDR1 is MDHEN, CDR2 SYDVKM. The V and J ends lost 4 bases and 4 bases respectively, with 18 bases between them.

The chain has TRBV3-1 and TRBJ1-1, with D maybe TRBD1 (5 bases). Germline CDR1 LGHDT, CDR2 YNNKEL (reference sequence). The CDR3 is 11 residues long. V shed 6 bases and J shed 7 bases, with 9 bases lying between them. The CDR3 DNA is TGTGCCAGCAGTCGTACAGGTGAAGCTTTCTTT. It codes for CASSRTGEAFF.

The chain recombines TRBV12-3 or TRBV12-4 with TRBJ2-3; perhaps TRBD1 as D (6 bases). V shed 7 bases and J shed 2 bases, with 13 bases lying between them. The CDR3 length is 14 residues. CDR3 nucleotide sequence: TGTGCCAGCAACCAGGGGACCTCCACAGATACGCAGTATTTT. Amino acid sequence: CASNQGTSTDTQYF.

This clonotype has just one count. The rearrangement links TRBV2 to TRBJ2-2; D remains unclear. The V and J ends lost 6 bases and 4 bases respectively, with 15 bases between them. This CDR3 comprises 15 residues. The germline CDR1 and CDR2 sequences are SNHLY and FYNNEI. This CDR3 reads CASRVTPGSTGELFF. The CDR3 nucleotides read TGTGCCAGCAGAGTCACCCCGGGCTCCACCGGGGAGCTGTTTTTT.

This chain uses TRBV30 with TRBJ2-1; 12 nucleotides agree with TRBD2. Trimming took 3 bases from V and 6 from J; bases not matched to a gene: 15. This CDR3 has 18 amino acids. Germline CDR1 is GTSNPN and CDR2 is SVGIG (reference sequence). The CDR3 reads CAWSASRTSGIDPNEQFF. For the CDR3, the DNA is TGTGCCTGGAGCGCCTCGAGGACTAGCGGGATCGACCCCAATGAGCAGTTCTTC.

CDR3 loop: CASSGRQGNGYTF. The CDR3 nucleotides read TGTGCCAGTAGTGGACGACAGGGGAATGGCTACACCTTC. The chain has TRBV19 and TRBJ1-2; 8 bases align to TRBD1. This CDR3 region has 13 residues. Germline V lookup: CDR1 LNHDA, CDR2 SQIVND (reference sequence). The V segment lost 5 bases and the J segment 6 bases; nucleotides outside the gene matches: 5.

The gene calls are TRBV24-1 and TRBJ2-1, with D perhaps matching TRBD1 (6 bases). The germline CDR1 and CDR2 sequences are KGHDR and SFDVKD. V shed 5 bases and J shed 0 bases, with 13 bases lying between them. This CDR3 comprises 16 residues. In nucleotides, the CDR3 is TGTGCCACCAGTGTGCGGACAGCGCTCTCCTACAATGAGCAGTTCTTC. This gives the protein CATSVRTALSYNEQFF.

The rearrangement joins TRBV29-1 to TRBJ2-7; D uncertain. The length of the CDR3 is 11 residues. The V and J ends lost 6 bases and 7 bases respectively, with 13 bases between them. Germline loops: CDR1 SQVTM, CDR2 ANQGSEA. CDR3 loop: CSVGRTEEQYF. The CDR3 DNA follows: TGCAGCGTAGGACGGACGGAGGAGCAGTACTTC.

The chain employs TRBV29-1 and TRBJ1-4; TRBD1 matches 10 bases. The CDR3 sequence is 14 residues long. Germline CDR1 reads SQVTM; CDR2 reads ANQGSEA. V was pared by 5 bases and J by 6 bases, with 6 bases of the junction left unmatched. CDR3 coding DNA: TGCAGCGTTCTCAGAGGGACAGGGGATGAAAAACTGTTTTTT. Translated: CSVLRGTGDEKLFF.